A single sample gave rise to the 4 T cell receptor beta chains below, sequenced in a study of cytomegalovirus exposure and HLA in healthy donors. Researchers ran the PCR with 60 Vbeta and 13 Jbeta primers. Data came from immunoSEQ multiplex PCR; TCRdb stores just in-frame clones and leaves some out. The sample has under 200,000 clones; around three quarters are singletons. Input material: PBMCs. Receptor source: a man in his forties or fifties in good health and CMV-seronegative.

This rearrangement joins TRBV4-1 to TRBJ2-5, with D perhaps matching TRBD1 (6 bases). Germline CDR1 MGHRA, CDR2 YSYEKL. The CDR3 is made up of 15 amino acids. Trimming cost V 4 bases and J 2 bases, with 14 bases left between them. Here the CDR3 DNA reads TGCGCCAGCAGCCTAAACGGACAGACTCAAGAGACCCAGTACTTC. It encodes CASSLNGQTQETQYF.

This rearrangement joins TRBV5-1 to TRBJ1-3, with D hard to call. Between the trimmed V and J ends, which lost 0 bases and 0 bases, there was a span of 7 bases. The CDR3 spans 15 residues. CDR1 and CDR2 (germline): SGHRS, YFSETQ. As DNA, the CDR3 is TGCGCCAGCAGCTTGGAAGGGAGCTCTGGAAACACCATATATTTT. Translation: CASSLEGSSGNTIYF.

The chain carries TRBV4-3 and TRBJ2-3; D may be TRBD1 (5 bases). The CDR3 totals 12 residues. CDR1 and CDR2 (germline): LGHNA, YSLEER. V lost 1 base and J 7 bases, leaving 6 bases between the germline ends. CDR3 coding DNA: TGCGCCAGCAGCCAAGGACAGTATACGCAGTATTTT. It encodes CASSQGQYTQYF.

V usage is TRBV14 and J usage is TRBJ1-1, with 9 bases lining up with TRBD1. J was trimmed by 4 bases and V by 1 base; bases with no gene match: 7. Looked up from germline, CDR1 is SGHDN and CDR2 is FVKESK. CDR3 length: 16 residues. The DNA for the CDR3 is TGTGCCAGCAGCCAAGTGCCGGGACAGGGATCCACTGAAGCTTTCTTT. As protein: CASSQVPGQGSTEAFF.